This entry lists 27 T cell receptor beta chains sequenced from one sample in a study of a mutant IDH1 vaccine in newly diagnosed glioma. Sample time point: week 11, during vaccination. In the vaccine, a single dose held 300 ug of the mutant IDH1 20-mer peptide, along with topical imiquimod. Here immunoSEQ multiplex PCR was the method, and the copy in TCRdb shows in-frame clones only, minus some. This sample has over 95,000 clones; under 90% occur once, and the top ten carry 0.5% to 0.65%. These receptors' antigens are unknown. The starting material was PBMCs, obtained from a glioma patient whose treatment included an IDH1 peptide vaccine. These TCRs come from a woman between 50 and 59 years old with glioma.

The V and J genes are TRBV30 and TRBJ1-3; D perhaps matches TRBD1 (5 bases). Germline CDR1 is GTSNPN and CDR2 is SVGIG (reference sequence). V was cut by 3 bases and J by 10 bases, with 19 bases left in between. The CDR3 sequence is 14 residues long. CDR3 amino acids: CAWRVPGPPWTIYF. DNA for the CDR3: TGTGCCTGGAGGGTACCGGGACCCCCCTGGACCATATATTTT.

V is TRBV5-1 and J is TRBJ2-2, with a weak D call TRBD1 (6 bases). Per germline, CDR1 SGHRS and CDR2 YFSETQ. This CDR3 has 16 amino acids. The germline V and J ends were trimmed by 2 bases and 0 bases, with 11 bases remaining between them. As DNA, the CDR3 is TGCGCCAGCAGCTTAGCCGGGACACCGAACACCGGGGAGCTGTTTTTT. It specifies CASSLAGTPNTGELFF.

This clone was counted only a few times. The rearrangement joins TRBV9 to TRBJ1-1; 7 bases agree with TRBD1. The V gene end was trimmed by 0 bases and the J gene end by 5 bases; junction bases not matched to a gene: 10. This CDR3 comprises 16 residues. Germline-derived CDR1 and CDR2 are SGDLS and YYNGEE. As DNA, the CDR3 is TGTGCCAGCAGCGTAGCGGTGCAGGGGGTGGGGACTGAAGCTTTCTTT. Residues: CASSVAVQGVGTEAFF.

Only one count was recorded for this clone. V usage is TRBV7-8 and J usage is TRBJ2-1; 8 nucleotides match TRBD2. J gave up 0 bases and V 1 base, and 5 bases lay outside the gene matches. Germline CDR1 reads SGHVS; CDR2 reads FQNEAQ. This CDR3 contains 17 residues. CDR3 nucleotide sequence: TGTGCCAGCAGCTTAGGGGGCGGGGGGAGCTCCTACAATGAGCAGTTCTTC. It codes for CASSLGGGGSSYNEQFF.

The rearrangement links TRBV20-1 to TRBJ1-2; no clear D. The germline CDR1 and CDR2 sequences are DFQATT and SNEGSKA (reference sequence). The CDR3 runs to 10 residues. Trimming took off 1 base at V and 8 bases at J, with 5 bases between the two ends. CDR3 DNA: TGCAGTGCTAGAGGAAACGGCTACACCTTC. This gives the protein CSARGNGYTF.

This clone was seen just once. J is TRBJ1-2 and V is TRBV27; D is undetermined. This CDR3 spans 15 amino acids. Germline CDR1 and CDR2: MNHEY and SMNVEV (reference sequence). Trimming stripped 6 bases from V and 4 bases from J, with 18 bases between. This CDR3 is CASRLRFTSRYGYTF. CDR3 DNA sequence: TGTGCCAGCAGGTTACGCTTCACCTCGCGCTATGGCTACACCTTC.

The V and J genes are TRBV11-2 and TRBJ2-5, with TRBD1 as a possible D gene (5 bases). The germline V gene has CDR1 SGHAT and CDR2 FQNNGV. This CDR3 region has 14 residues. V was cut by 5 bases and J by 4 bases, with 14 bases left in between. The CDR3 loop is CASSRNQGGETQYF. The CDR3 nucleotides are TGTGCCAGCAGCCGGAACCAGGGCGGAGAGACCCAGTACTTC. Full variable domain (missing parts from reference TRBV11-2 and TRBJ2-5): EAGVAQSPRYKIIEKRQSVAFWCNPISGHATLYWYQQILGQGPKLLIQFQNNGVVDDSQLPKDRFSAERLKGVDSTLKIQPAKLEDSAVYLCASSRNQGGETQYFGPGTRLLVL.

This rearrangement joins TRBV6-5 to TRBJ2-5; TRBD2 matches at 11 bases. The CDR3 is 14 amino acids. Germline loops: CDR1 MNHEY, CDR2 SVGAGI. The ends lost 6 bases at V and 5 bases at J; junction bases unmatched: 5. CDR3 protein: CASRLAGAGETQYF. CDR3 nucleotides: TGTGCCAGCAGACTAGCGGGAGCGGGGGAGACCCAGTACTTC.

The chain carries TRBV5-1 and TRBJ2-2; tentatively, D is TRBD1 (8 bases). Germline V lookup: CDR1 SGHRS, CDR2 YFSETQ. The V end was cut by 6 bases, the J end by 1 base, with 16 bases between. There are 16 residues in the CDR3. The CDR3 DNA sequence: TGCGCCAGCAACCTCGGGGGGACAGGGAACACCGGGGAGCTGTTTTTT. It encodes CASNLGGTGNTGELFF.

The CDR3 nucleotides read TGTGCCAGCTCCAAGGGGTACGAGCAGTACTTC. This gives the protein CASSKGYEQYF. The genes are TRBV28 and TRBJ2-7; D possibly corresponds to TRBD1 (5 bases). The V and J ends lost 8 bases and 4 bases respectively, with 9 bases between them. Per germline, CDR1 MDHEN and CDR2 SYDVKM. CDR3 length: 11 amino acids.

This clone has only one observation. CDR3 coding DNA: TGTGCCAGCAGGAGAGGGGGAGCCCTCTACGAGCAGTACTTC. Translating gives CASRRGGALYEQYF. The chain joins TRBV6-6 to TRBJ2-7; weak D call: TRBD1 (6 bases). Germline CDR1 and CDR2: MNHNY and SVGAGI (reference sequence). The ends were cut back, 6 bases at V and 3 bases at J, with 15 bases in the middle. This CDR3 has 14 residues.

The V call is TRBV7-9, the J call TRBJ1-5; possible D gene TRBD1, 6 bases. The CDR3 is 17 residues long. Germline V gives CDR1 SEHNR, CDR2 FQNEAQ (reference sequence). V was trimmed by 1 base and J by 3 bases, leaving 16 bases between them. The CDR3 DNA is TGTGCCAGCAGCTTAGAAGGTTCCGGGGGCCACAATCAGCCCCAGCATTTT. Translation gives CASSLEGSGGHNQPQHF.

The chain is built from TRBV6-1 and TRBJ2-7; maybe TRBD2 (6 bases). Germline V gene sequence: CDR1 MNHNS, CDR2 SASEGT. This CDR3 region has 12 residues. The germline V and J ends were trimmed by 4 bases and 8 bases, with 12 bases remaining between them. DNA of the CDR3: TGTGCCAGCAGTGTCACAGGAGGGCAGCAGTACTTC. Amino acid sequence: CASSVTGGQQYF.

The chain links TRBV5-4 to TRBJ2-5; the D gene is possibly TRBD1 (6 bases). The J call may be faulty, since TRBJ2-7 better matches the DNA end. This CDR3 has 15 amino acids. Germline loops: CDR1 SGHNT, CDR2 YYREEE (reference sequence). The CDR3 DNA follows: TGTGCCAGCAGCCTCCGGGACACCAGCCGCTACGAGCAGTACTTC. It encodes CASSLRDTSRYEQYF.

The chain uses TRBV19 and TRBJ1-6; D gene unclear. The CDR3 loop spans 14 amino acids. V was shortened by 5 bases and J by 10 bases, with 15 bases between the two germline ends. Germline V lookup: CDR1 LNHDA, CDR2 SQIVND (reference sequence). In nucleotides, the CDR3 is TGTGCCAGTAGTCCTCGTGGAGGGTACTCACCCCTCCACTTT. Its translation: CASSPRGGYSPLHF. The full variable domain, in which reference TRBV19 and TRBJ1-6 provide the parts outside the CDR3, is DGGITQSPKYLFRKEGQNVTLSCEQNLNHDAMYWYRQDPGQGLRLIYYSQIVNDFQKGDIAEGYSVSREKKESFPLTVTSAQKNPTAFYLCASSPRGGYSPLHFGNGTRLTVT.

V usage is TRBV5-6 and J usage is TRBJ2-5; 10 bases fit TRBD1. The CDR3 spans 16 residues. V lost 4 bases, J lost 5 bases, and 11 bases stayed unmatched. Germline V gives CDR1 SGHDT, CDR2 YYEEEE. CDR3 DNA sequence: TGTGCCAGCAGCCTCCCTGGGACAGGGGTGAGGGAGACCCAGTACTTC. Translating gives CASSLPGTGVRETQYF.

The CDR3 sequence: CASSLGGTGNSPLHF. For the CDR3, the DNA is TGTGCCAGCAGCTTGGGGGGGACAGGGAATTCACCCCTCCACTTT. The chain employs TRBV5-6 and TRBJ1-6; TRBD1 matches at 9 bases. Germline-derived CDR1 and CDR2 are SGHDT and YYEEEE. The CDR3 loop spans 15 amino acids. The V segment lost 0 bases and the J segment 7 bases; nucleotides outside the gene matches: 2.

This chain connects TRBV10-1 to TRBJ2-7; 9 bases map to TRBD2. CDR1 is WNHNN and CDR2 is SYGVQD in the germline V gene (reference sequence). The CDR3 contains 14 residues. The trim removed 5 bases at V and 5 bases at J, leaving 7 bases unmatched. DNA for the CDR3: TGCGCCAGCAGTCCGGTAGCGGGAGTAGACGAGCAGTACTTC. It encodes CASSPVAGVDEQYF.

The J gene is TRBJ1-4, the V gene TRBV12-2; TRBD1 is taken as the D call from the table, unchecked against the DNA. TRBV12-2 is reported as a pseudogene. The CDR3 is 16 residues long. The CDR3 sequence is CASRLDRGTTNEKLFF. Here the CDR3 DNA reads TGTGCAAGTCGCCTAGACAGGGGAACAACTAATGAAAAACTGTTTTTT.

The chain has TRBV13 and TRBJ1-6; D possibly corresponds to TRBD1 (5 bases). Germline V gene data show CDR1 as PRHDT and CDR2 as FYEKMQ (reference sequence). The CDR3 has 15 residues. Trimming stripped 1 base from V and 9 bases from J, with 13 bases between. CDR3 sequence (DNA): TGTGCCAGCAGCTTAGAGAGGGGCTCAATTTCACCCCTCCACTTT. It is translated as CASSLERGSISPLHF.

The V and J genes are TRBV10-3 and TRBJ2-2, with 10 bases matching TRBD2. This CDR3 region has 17 residues. With V trimmed by 4 bases and J by 5 bases, 10 bases remained unmatched. Germline values: CDR1 ENHRY, CDR2 SYGVKD. This CDR3 reads CAISVRTSGRTTGELFF. The CDR3 region has the DNA TGTGCCATCAGTGTAAGGACTAGCGGACGAACTACCGGGGAGCTGTTTTTT.

This sequence joins TRBV15 and TRBJ2-3; D is perhaps TRBD1 or TRBD2 (5 bases each). V was shortened by 4 bases and J by 6 bases, with 20 bases between the two germline ends. The CDR3 extends over 16 amino acids. CDR1 LNHNV and CDR2 YYDKDF come from the germline V gene (reference sequence). The CDR3 sequence: CATSKGVMRGDDTQYF. CDR3 nucleotides: TGTGCCACCAGCAAGGGAGTCATGAGAGGGGATGATACGCAGTATTTT.

This chain joins TRBV28 and TRBJ2-7; no clear D gene. Germline V lookup: CDR1 MDHEN, CDR2 SYDVKM. The CDR3 runs 11 residues. V dropped 5 bases and J dropped 1 base, with 3 bases sitting between them. The CDR3 coding sequence is TGTGCCAGCAGTGGTTCCTACGAGCAGTACTTC. It encodes CASSGSYEQYF.

This rearrangement joins TRBV6-6 to TRBJ1-2, with D hard to call. V gave up 3 bases and J gave up 7 bases, with 6 bases separating them. This CDR3 comprises 11 residues. Germline V gene data show CDR1 as MNHNY and CDR2 as SVGAGI (reference sequence). The CDR3 loop reads CASSYGRGYTF. The CDR3 nucleotides are TGTGCCAGCAGTTATGGCCGTGGCTACACCTTC.

This clone turned up a few times. The V gene is TRBV29-1, the J gene TRBJ1-2, with D possibly matching TRBD1 (5 bases). Trimming shortened V by 2 bases and J by 4 bases, and 11 bases separated the two germline ends. CDR1 is SQVTM, CDR2 ANQGSEA, per germline. The CDR3 runs to 13 residues. CDR3 region: CSVESGQGYGYTF. The CDR3 region has the DNA TGCAGCGTTGAATCCGGGCAGGGCTATGGCTACACCTTC.

This clone was seen a single time. The chain recombines TRBV28 with TRBJ2-5; 9 nucleotides agree with TRBD1. Germline CDR1 reads MDHEN; CDR2 reads SYDVKM. V lost 3 bases, J lost 4 bases, and 6 bases stayed unmatched. This CDR3 is built from 15 residues. The CDR3 loop reads CASSFGTGRGETQYF. DNA of the CDR3: TGTGCCAGCAGTTTCGGGACAGGGCGAGGAGAGACCCAGTACTTC.

The chain uses TRBV12-5 and TRBJ2-1; D may correspond to TRBD1 or TRBD2 (5 bases each). The V gene lost 6 bases and the J gene lost 9 bases, with 12 bases spanning the gap. CDR3 length equals 12 residues. From germline, CDR1 is LGHNT and CDR2 FRNRAP. The CDR3 protein is CASGTRELEQFF. The CDR3 DNA is TGTGCTAGTGGCACCAGGGAGCTTGAGCAGTTCTTC.